The next 21 T cell receptor beta chains were all read from a single sample in a study of cytomegalovirus exposure and HLA in healthy donors. The PCR employed 60 Vbeta primers together with 13 Jbeta primers. Data came from immunoSEQ multiplex PCR; TCRdb stores just in-frame clones and leaves some out. Counted here are roughly 120,000 clones, approximately 80% occurring once; the ten biggest clones make up 3%. Sequencing was done on a sample of PBMCs. The receptors were sampled from a woman aged 18-29 years in good health and CMV-seropositive.

V and J are TRBV11-3 and TRBJ2-7; D possibly corresponds to TRBD2 (5 bases). This CDR3 is 13 amino acids long. The germline gives CDR1 SGHNT, CDR2 YENEEA. V gave up 5 bases and J gave up 0 bases, with 8 bases separating them. The CDR3 DNA is TGTGCCAGCAGCCTAGGGAGCTCCTACGAGCAGTACTTC. The encoded protein is CASSLGSSYEQYF. Using reference TRBV11-3 and TRBJ2-7 for the parts outside the CDR3, the full variable domain is EAGVVQSPRYKIIEKKQPVAFWCNPISGHNTLYWYLQNLGQGPELLIRYENEEAVDDSQLPKDRFSAERLKGVDSTLKIQPAELGDSAVYLCASSLGSSYEQYFGPGTRLTVT.

V is TRBV7-3 and J is TRBJ2-3, with TRBD1 matching 9 bases. This CDR3 is built from 14 residues. With 5 bases clipped from V and 4 bases from J, the junction kept 4 bases outside the gene matches. Germline V gene data show CDR1 as SGHTA and CDR2 as FQGTGA. For the CDR3, the DNA is TGTGCCAGCAGCCCGGACAGGGGACCAGATACGCAGTATTTT. It yields the protein CASSPDRGPDTQYF.

On this clone itself: Mismatch with germline at one junction end may stem from a read error. The chain carries TRBV7-7 and TRBJ2-5, with 7 nucleotides matching TRBD2. The V gene's germline CDR1 is SSHAT and CDR2 FNYEAQ (reference sequence). The CDR3 is 20 residues long. CDR3 residues: CASSPGGVPVGGGAQETQYF. Written as DNA, the CDR3 is TGTGCTAGCAGCCCCGGCGGGGTCCCGGTTGGCGGGGGTGCTCAAGAGACCCAGTACTTC.

The rearrangement joins TRBV6-4 to TRBJ1-6, with 7 bases that match TRBD1. Trimming removed 7 bases from V and 9 bases from J; junction bases left unmatched: 9. CDR1 is MRHNA and CDR2 is SNTAGT in the germline V gene. CDR3 length: 14 amino acids. The CDR3 DNA follows: TGTGCCAGCAAACCTACAGGGGAGACTTCACCCCTCCACTTT. Translation: CASKPTGETSPLHF.

The V call is TRBV27, the J call TRBJ1-6; perhaps TRBD1 as D (5 bases). The ends were cut back, 3 bases at V and 7 bases at J, with 10 bases in the middle. CDR3 length: 14 amino acids. In germline, CDR1 is MNHEY, CDR2 SMNVEV (reference sequence). The DNA for the CDR3 is TGTGCCAGCAGTTTTGGGGGGATCAATTCACCCCTCCACTTT. As protein: CASSFGGINSPLHF.

This clone was recorded only once. The chain has TRBV9 and TRBJ2-1, with a possible D match to TRBD1 (5 bases). Trimming stripped 1 base from V and 8 bases from J, with 10 bases between. The CDR3 consists of 13 residues. The germline V gene encodes CDR1 SGDLS and CDR2 YYNGEE. For the CDR3, the DNA is TGTGCCAGCAGCGTACAGGGTCTGGATGAGCAGTTCTTC. It encodes CASSVQGLDEQFF.

The chain recombines TRBV6-4 with TRBJ1-6, with D perhaps TRBD1 (6 bases). The CDR3 spans 14 residues. Germline CDR1 MRHNA, CDR2 SNTAGT. The V end was cut by 10 bases, the J end by 0 bases, with 10 bases between. CDR3 in DNA: TGTGCCATCCTGACAGGCTCCTATAATTCACCCCTCCACTTT. Translated: CAILTGSYNSPLHF.

This clone was observed a handful of times. The genes are TRBV2 and TRBJ1-5; D might be TRBD1 (6 bases). Germline V gives CDR1 SNHLY, CDR2 FYNNEI. CDR3 size: 14 residues. Between the trimmed V and J ends, which lost 6 bases and 2 bases, there was a span of 11 bases. The DNA of the CDR3 is TGTGCCAGCAGCCAGGGGTTCGGCAATCAGCCCCAGCATTTT. This gives the protein CASSQGFGNQPQHF.

Only a few counts were recorded for this clone. V usage is TRBV12-5 and J usage is TRBJ1-1, with D perhaps matching TRBD1 (6 bases). Germline loops: CDR1 LGHNT, CDR2 FRNRAP. The CDR3 contains 14 residues. The germline V and J ends were trimmed by 5 bases and 0 bases, with 10 bases remaining between them. CDR3: CASGGDIMNTEAFF. In nucleotides, the CDR3 is TGTGCTAGTGGTGGGGACATTATGAACACTGAAGCTTTCTTT.

This sequence joins TRBV15 and TRBJ2-3, with 9 bases that match TRBD1. V shed 4 bases and J 3 bases; nucleotides not matched to a gene: 2. Per germline, CDR1 LNHNV and CDR2 YYDKDF (reference sequence). This CDR3 is built from 14 residues. CDR3 in DNA: TGTGCCACCAGCAAGGGGACAGGGACAGATACGCAGTATTTT. Residues: CATSKGTGTDTQYF.

The V and J genes are TRBV5-1 and TRBJ2-3; D is perhaps TRBD1 (5 bases). V lost 0 bases and J lost 3, with 8 bases in between. The germline CDR1 and CDR2 sequences are SGHRS and YFSETQ. The CDR3 is 14 amino acids. The CDR3 protein is CASSLVGATDTQYF. The CDR3 DNA follows: TGCGCCAGCAGCTTGGTTGGGGCGACAGATACGCAGTATTTT.

V is TRBV5-6 and J is TRBJ1-5, with 9 bases that match TRBD1. This CDR3 has 16 amino acids. Germline V lookup: CDR1 SGHDT, CDR2 YYEEEE. J gave up 7 bases and V 0 bases, and 8 bases lay outside the gene matches. The CDR3 spells CASSLGGTGTGQPQHF. CDR3 DNA sequence: TGTGCCAGCAGCTTGGGCGGGACAGGGACGGGACAGCCCCAGCATTTT.

The J gene is TRBJ2-7, the V gene TRBV7-3; 9 bases align to TRBD1. The germline V gene encodes CDR1 SGHTA and CDR2 FQGTGA. The J segment lost 7 bases and the V segment lost 4 bases, leaving 5 bases of the junction unmatched. This CDR3 is 13 amino acids long. CDR3 sequence reads: CASSSQGAGEQYF. The CDR3 DNA is TGTGCCAGCAGCTCACAGGGGGCGGGGGAGCAGTACTTC.

V usage is TRBV5-6 and J usage is TRBJ2-5, with D possibly TRBD1 on 6 matching bases. The end of the DNA is better explained by TRBJ2-7, so the J call may be wrong. From germline, CDR1 is SGHDT and CDR2 YYEEEE. The CDR3 spans 15 residues. In DNA, the CDR3 is TGTGCCAGCAGCCCCGACAGGCCAAGCTCCTACGAGCAGTACTTC. It translates to CASSPDRPSSYEQYF.

This clone has a handful of counts. The gene calls are TRBV6-5 and TRBJ2-5; a weak D match, TRBD1 (5 bases). Trimming removed 7 bases at V and 2 bases at J, with 14 bases between. Per germline, CDR1 MNHEY and CDR2 SVGAGI. The CDR3 is made up of 14 amino acids. The CDR3: CASNQGTRQETQYF. CDR3 sequence (DNA): TGTGCCAGCAACCAGGGTACTCGTCAAGAGACCCAGTACTTC.

This chain links TRBV7-3 with TRBJ2-3; D not certain. V was shortened by 5 bases and J by 5 bases, with 17 bases between the two germline ends. CDR3 length: 15 residues. In germline, CDR1 is SGHTA, CDR2 FQGTGA. The CDR3 is CASSRSPLLLDTQYF. In DNA form, the CDR3 reads TGTGCCAGCAGCCGAAGTCCCCTTTTACTAGATACGCAGTATTTT.

The V and J genes are TRBV6-5 and TRBJ2-3; 8 nucleotides agree with TRBD1. Trimming at V came to 2 bases and at J to 3 bases, leaving 4 bases not matched to a gene. CDR1 is MNHEY, CDR2 SVGAGI, per germline. This CDR3 region has 15 residues. The CDR3 sequence is CASSYRQGLTDTQYF. CDR3 nucleotide sequence: TGTGCCAGCAGTTACCGACAGGGGTTGACAGATACGCAGTATTTT.

This chain uses TRBV28 with TRBJ1-6; 7 positions match TRBD1. Trimming cost V 4 bases and J 8 bases; bases outside gene matches: 2. Per the germline V gene, CDR1 is MDHEN and CDR2 is SYDVKM. The CDR3 loop spans 13 amino acids. The CDR3 spells CASSSTGDSPLHF. CDR3 nucleotide sequence: TGTGCCAGCAGTTCTACAGGGGATTCACCCCTCCACTTT.

This chain uses TRBV6-1 with TRBJ1-1, with TRBD1 matching 7 bases. There are 14 residues in the CDR3. CDR1 MNHNS and CDR2 SASEGT come from the germline V gene. J lost 1 base, V lost 4 bases, and 3 bases had no gene match. CDR3: CASSATGRNTEAFF. CDR3 in DNA: TGTGCCAGCAGTGCGACAGGGAGGAACACTGAAGCTTTCTTT.

This clone was observed a handful of times. The rearrangement uses TRBV6-5 and TRBJ2-6, with unresolved D. The CDR3 contains 16 residues. CDR1 and CDR2 from the germline V gene are MNHEY and SVGAGI. The V and J ends lost 2 bases and 1 base respectively, with 9 bases between them. The CDR3 sequence: CASSYARRSGANVLTF. CDR3 DNA: TGTGCCAGCAGTTACGCTAGGAGATCTGGGGCCAACGTCCTGACTTTC.

This sequence joins TRBV10-2 and TRBJ2-7, with 9 bases that match TRBD1. This CDR3 contains 11 residues. CDR1 WSHSY and CDR2 SAAADI come from the germline V gene. The J segment lost 12 bases and the V segment lost 6 bases, leaving 6 bases of the junction unmatched. The CDR3 bases are TGCGCCAGCAGCTCCGGGACAGGGTTGTACTTC. It yields the protein CASSSGTGLYF.